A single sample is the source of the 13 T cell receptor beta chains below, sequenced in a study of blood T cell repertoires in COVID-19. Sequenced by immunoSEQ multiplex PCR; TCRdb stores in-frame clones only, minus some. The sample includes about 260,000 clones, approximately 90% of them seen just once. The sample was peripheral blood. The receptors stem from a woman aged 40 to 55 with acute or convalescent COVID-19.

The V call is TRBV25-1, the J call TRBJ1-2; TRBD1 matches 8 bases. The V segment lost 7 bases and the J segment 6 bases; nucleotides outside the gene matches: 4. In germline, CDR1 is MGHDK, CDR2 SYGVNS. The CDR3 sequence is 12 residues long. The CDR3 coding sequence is TGTGCCAGCAACACAGGGGGGGATGGCTACACCTTC. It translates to CASNTGGDGYTF.

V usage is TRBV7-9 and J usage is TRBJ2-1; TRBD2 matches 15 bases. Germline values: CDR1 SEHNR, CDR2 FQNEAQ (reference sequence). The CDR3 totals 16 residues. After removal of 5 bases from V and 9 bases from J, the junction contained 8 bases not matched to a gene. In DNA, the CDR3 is TGTGCCAGCAGCACCTGGACTAGCGGGGGGGCCGGTGAGCAGTTCTTC. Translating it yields CASSTWTSGGAGEQFF. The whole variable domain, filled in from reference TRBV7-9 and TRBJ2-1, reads DTGVSQNPRHKITKRGQNVTFRCDPISEHNRLYWYRQTLGQGPEFLTYFQNEAQLEKSRLLSDRFSAERPKGSFSTLEIQRTEQGDSAMYLCASSTWTSGGAGEQFFGPGTRLTVL.

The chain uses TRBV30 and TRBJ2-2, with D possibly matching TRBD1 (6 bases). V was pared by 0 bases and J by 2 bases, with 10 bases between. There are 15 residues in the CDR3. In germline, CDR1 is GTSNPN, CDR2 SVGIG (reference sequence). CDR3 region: CAWSVDRRNTGELFF. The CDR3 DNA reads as TGTGCCTGGAGTGTAGACAGGCGAAACACCGGGGAGCTGTTTTTT.

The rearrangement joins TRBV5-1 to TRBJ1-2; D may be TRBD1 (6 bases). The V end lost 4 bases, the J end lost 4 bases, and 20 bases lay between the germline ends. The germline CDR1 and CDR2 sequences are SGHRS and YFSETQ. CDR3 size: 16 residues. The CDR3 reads CASSTPGQGLAYGYTF. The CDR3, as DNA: TGCGCCAGCAGCACCCCGGGACAAGGGCTCGCCTATGGCTACACCTTC.

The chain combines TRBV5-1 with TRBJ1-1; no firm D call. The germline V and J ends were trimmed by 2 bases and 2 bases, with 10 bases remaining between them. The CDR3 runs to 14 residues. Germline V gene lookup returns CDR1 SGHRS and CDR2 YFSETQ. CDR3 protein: CASSFASGNTEAFF. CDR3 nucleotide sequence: TGCGCCAGCAGCTTTGCAAGCGGCAACACTGAAGCTTTCTTT.

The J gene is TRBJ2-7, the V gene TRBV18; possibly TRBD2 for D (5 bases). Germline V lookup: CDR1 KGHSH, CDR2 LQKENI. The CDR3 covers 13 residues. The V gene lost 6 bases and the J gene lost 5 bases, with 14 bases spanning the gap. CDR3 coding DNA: TGTGCCAGCTCCCTCACCCCCGGGGACGAGCAGTACGTC. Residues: CASSLTPGDEQYV.

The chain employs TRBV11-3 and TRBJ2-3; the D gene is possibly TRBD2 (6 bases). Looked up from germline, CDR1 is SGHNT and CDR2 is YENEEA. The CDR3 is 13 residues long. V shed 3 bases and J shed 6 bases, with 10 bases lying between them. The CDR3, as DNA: TGTGCCAGCAGCTTTGGAGGGGTGGATACGCAGTATTTT. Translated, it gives CASSFGGVDTQYF.

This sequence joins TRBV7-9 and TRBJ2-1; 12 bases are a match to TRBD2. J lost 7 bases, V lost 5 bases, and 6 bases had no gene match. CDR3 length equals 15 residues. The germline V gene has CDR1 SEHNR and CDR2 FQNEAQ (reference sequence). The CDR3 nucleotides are TGTGCCAGCAGCAGAACTAGCGGGGGGTTTAATGAGCAGTTCTTC. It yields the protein CASSRTSGGFNEQFF.

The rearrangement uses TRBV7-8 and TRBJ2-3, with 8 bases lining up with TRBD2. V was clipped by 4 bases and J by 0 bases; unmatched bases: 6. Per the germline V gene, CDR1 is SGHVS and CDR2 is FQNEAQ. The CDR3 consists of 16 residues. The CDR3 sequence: CASSWGAGGSTDTQYF. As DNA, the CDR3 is TGTGCCAGCAGCTGGGGCGCGGGGGGTAGCACAGATACGCAGTATTTT.

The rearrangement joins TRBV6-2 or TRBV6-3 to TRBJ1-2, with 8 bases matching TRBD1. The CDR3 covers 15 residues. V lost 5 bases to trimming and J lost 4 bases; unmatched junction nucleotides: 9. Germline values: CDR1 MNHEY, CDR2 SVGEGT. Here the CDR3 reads CASSLGQGPSYGYTF. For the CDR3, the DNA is TGTGCCAGCAGTCTCGGACAGGGTCCCTCCTATGGCTACACCTTC.

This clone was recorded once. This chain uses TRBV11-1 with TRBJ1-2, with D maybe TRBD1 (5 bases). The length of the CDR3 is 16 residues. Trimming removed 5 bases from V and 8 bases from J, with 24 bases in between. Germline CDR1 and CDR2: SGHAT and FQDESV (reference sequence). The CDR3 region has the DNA TGTGCCAGCAGCCTAACAGGTCCTCCCGGATGGCGGGGCTACACCTTC. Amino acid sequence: CASSLTGPPGWRGYTF.

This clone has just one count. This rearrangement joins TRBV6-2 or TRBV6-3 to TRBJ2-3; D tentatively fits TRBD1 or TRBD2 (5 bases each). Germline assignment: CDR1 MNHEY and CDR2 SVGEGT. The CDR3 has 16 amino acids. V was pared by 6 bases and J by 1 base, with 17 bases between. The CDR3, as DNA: TGTGCCAGCAGCCGGGGCCCAGGCCGGGGCACAGATACGCAGTATTTT. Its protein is CASSRGPGRGTDTQYF.

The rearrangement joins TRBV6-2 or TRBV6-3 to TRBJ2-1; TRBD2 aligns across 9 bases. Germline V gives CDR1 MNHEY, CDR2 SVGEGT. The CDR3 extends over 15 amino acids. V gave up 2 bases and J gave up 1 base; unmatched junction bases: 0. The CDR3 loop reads CASSYTSGSYNEQFF. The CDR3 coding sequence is TGTGCCAGCAGTTACACTAGCGGGTCCTACAATGAGCAGTTCTTC.